Presented here are 19 T cell receptor beta chains from one specimen sequenced in a study of T cell responses to AZD1222 COVID-19 vaccine. Sequencing was performed with immunoSEQ multiplex PCR; in TCRdb, only in-frame clones are kept and a portion is missing. In the table there are some 150,000 clones, 94% of which are singletons. Sequenced material: peripheral blood, taken on day 0 of AZD1222 vaccination. The receptors shown here come from an adult in good health.

J is TRBJ2-1 and V is TRBV7-8; weak D call: TRBD2 (7 bases). CDR1 is SGHVS, CDR2 FQNEAQ, per germline. V lost 7 bases to trimming and J lost 3 bases, with 22 bases between them. The CDR3 consists of 17 residues. For the CDR3, the DNA is TGTGCCAGCACCACACCCCCCGCGGGGGCGTTCTACAATGAGCAGTTCTTC. Its protein is CASTTPPAGAFYNEQFF.

This clone was counted a single time. This rearrangement joins TRBV28 to TRBJ2-3, with TRBD2 matching over 8 bases. The CDR3 is 15 amino acids. Germline CDR1 MDHEN, CDR2 SYDVKM. The V gene end was trimmed by 4 bases and the J gene end by 4 bases; junction bases not matched to a gene: 7. The CDR3 DNA sequence: TGTGCCAGCAGTTCCCCAGCGGGAGTCTCAGATACGCAGTATTTT. It specifies CASSSPAGVSDTQYF.

In this sample, this clone turned up once. The chain is built from TRBV6-2 or TRBV6-3 and TRBJ1-5; tentatively, D is TRBD1 (5 bases). There are 13 residues in the CDR3. V was trimmed by 6 bases and J by 12 bases, leaving 18 bases between them. The germline V gene encodes CDR1 MNHEY and CDR2 SVGEGT. As DNA, the CDR3 is TGTGCCAGCAGCTTGACAGTAGTGGGGGGCCAGCATTTT. This encodes CASSLTVVGGQHF.

This rearrangement joins TRBV5-5 to TRBJ1-1, with D hard to call. The CDR3 is 17 amino acids. The V and J ends lost 0 bases and 0 bases respectively, with 15 bases between them. Germline CDR1 reads SGHKS; CDR2 reads YYEKEE (reference sequence). CDR3 region: CASSLVAIYLMNTEAFF. The CDR3 bases are TGTGCCAGCAGCTTGGTGGCCATCTACCTAATGAACACTGAAGCTTTCTTT.

The rearrangement links TRBV7-9 to TRBJ1-1; a possible D gene is TRBD1 (6 bases). The CDR3 length is 14 residues. V shed 3 bases and J shed 2 bases, with 10 bases lying between them. Germline V gene data show CDR1 as SEHNR and CDR2 as FQNEAQ (reference sequence). Here the CDR3 DNA reads TGTGCCAGCAGCTTGGTCAGGGGTAACACTGAAGCTTTCTTT. Its protein product is CASSLVRGNTEAFF.

This chain joins TRBV9 and TRBJ2-1; D is perhaps TRBD1 or TRBD2 (5 bases each). CDR3 length: 14 amino acids. V shed 1 base and J shed 5 bases, with 10 bases lying between them. Germline CDR1 SGDLS, CDR2 YYNGEE. CDR3 amino acids: CASSVLWDHNEQFF. CDR3 bases: TGTGCCAGCAGCGTACTTTGGGACCACAATGAGCAGTTCTTC.

This clone has just one count. This chain links TRBV7-8 with TRBJ2-3, with 11 bases aligning to TRBD2. There are 14 residues in the CDR3. V gave up 5 bases and J gave up 7 bases; unmatched junction bases: 5. Germline V gene sequence: CDR1 SGHVS, CDR2 FQNEAQ. CDR3 coding DNA: TGTGCCAGCAGCGGGGGGACTAGCGGCTATACGCAGTATTTT. This encodes CASSGGTSGYTQYF.

The gene calls are TRBV2 and TRBJ2-3; D gene ambiguous. Germline loops: CDR1 SNHLY, CDR2 FYNNEI. The CDR3 covers 13 residues. Trimming left V 2 bases short and J 2 bases short, with 5 bases between. In DNA, the CDR3 is TGTGCCAGCAGTGAATTCTACACAGATACGCAGTATTTT. Translating gives CASSEFYTDTQYF.

The genes are TRBV6-5 and TRBJ2-2, with a tentative D call TRBD2 (6 bases). This CDR3 is 15 amino acids long. V dropped 1 base and J dropped 1 base, with 7 bases sitting between them. Germline assignment: CDR1 MNHEY and CDR2 SVGAGI. CDR3 sequence: CASSYLRGNTGELFF. In DNA form, the CDR3 reads TGTGCCAGCAGTTACTTGCGGGGGAACACCGGGGAGCTGTTTTTT.

The chain is built from TRBV7-9 and TRBJ2-1, with 13 positions matching TRBD2. CDR1 SEHNR and CDR2 FQNEAQ come from the germline V gene (reference sequence). CDR3 size: 19 residues. Unmatched junction bases numbered 13, after V lost 6 bases and J lost 2 bases. The chain's CDR3 is CASRGTSGTQEGPYNEQFF. As DNA, the CDR3 is TGTGCCAGCAGGGGGACTAGCGGGACTCAGGAGGGGCCCTACAATGAGCAGTTCTTC. The full variable domain, rest sourced from reference TRBV7-9 and TRBJ2-1, is DTGVSQNPRHKITKRGQNVTFRCDPISEHNRLYWYRQTLGQGPEFLTYFQNEAQLEKSRLLSDRFSAERPKGSFSTLEIQRTEQGDSAMYLCASRGTSGTQEGPYNEQFFGPGTRLTVL.

The V and J genes are TRBV18 and TRBJ1-2; possible D gene TRBD1, 6 bases. There are 14 residues in the CDR3. The ends were cut back, 2 bases at V and 4 bases at J, with 11 bases in the middle. Germline V gene lookup returns CDR1 KGHSH and CDR2 LQKENI. CDR3 sequence reads: CASSPLGHFYGYTF. CDR3 DNA sequence: TGTGCCAGCTCACCATTGGGACATTTCTATGGCTACACCTTC.

The chain joins TRBV19 to TRBJ1-1, with no clear D. This CDR3 contains 15 residues. Trimming removed 7 bases from V and 5 bases from J, with 20 bases in between. Per the germline V gene, CDR1 is LNHDA and CDR2 is SQIVND (reference sequence). CDR3 DNA sequence: TGTGCCAGTACCTTAGGGTACGGGTTGGGGACTGAAGCTTTCTTT. Residues: CASTLGYGLGTEAFF.

This sequence joins TRBV3-1 (or the pseudogene TRBV3-2) and TRBJ2-5; 12 bases fit TRBD2. V trimming: 6 bases; J trimming: 13 bases; junction bases outside the gene matches: 12. This CDR3 has 14 amino acids. The germline gives CDR1 LGHDT, CDR2 YNNKEL (reference sequence). CDR3 residues: CASRPGLAGTPLYF. The CDR3 DNA follows: TGTGCCAGCAGGCCTGGACTAGCGGGGACCCCCCTGTACTTC.

This rearrangement joins TRBV7-2 to TRBJ1-2, with D possibly matching TRBD1 (5 bases). V dropped 4 bases and J dropped 2 bases, with 11 bases sitting between them. CDR1 and CDR2 from the germline V gene are SGHTA and FQGNSA. The CDR3 runs 14 residues. The CDR3 loop is CASSSYDRNYGYTF. CDR3 bases: TGTGCCAGCAGCTCATATGACAGAAACTATGGCTACACCTTC.

This clone was observed once. This chain links TRBV7-9 with TRBJ1-4; D gene uncertain. Trimming pared 5 bases from V and 1 base from J, leaving 14 bases between. CDR1 is SEHNR and CDR2 is FQNEAQ in the germline V gene (reference sequence). The length of the CDR3 is 16 residues. The CDR3, as DNA: TGTGCCAGCAGCCTCTCCCCAGGAGTAACTAATGAAAAACTGTTTTTT. Residues: CASSLSPGVTNEKLFF. The variable domain in full, completed from reference TRBV7-9 and TRBJ1-4, reads DTGVSQNPRHKITKRGQNVTFRCDPISEHNRLYWYRQTLGQGPEFLTYFQNEAQLEKSRLLSDRFSAERPKGSFSTLEIQRTEQGDSAMYLCASSLSPGVTNEKLFFGSGTQLSVL.

The rearrangement joins TRBV18 to TRBJ1-3, with D uncertain. This CDR3 region has 14 residues. The V end lost 6 bases, the J end lost 3 bases, and 12 bases lay between the germline ends. Germline CDR1 reads KGHSH; CDR2 reads LQKENI. The CDR3 nucleotides are TGTGCCAGCTCCGGGGATTTTCTTGGAAACACCATATATTTT. Protein sequence: CASSGDFLGNTIYF. Drawing the rest from reference TRBV18 and TRBJ1-3, the complete variable domain is NAGVMQNPRHLVRRRGQEARLRCSPMKGHSHVYWYRQLPEEGLKFMVYLQKENIIDESGMPKERFSAEFPKEGPSILRIQQVVRGDSAAYFCASSGDFLGNTIYFGEGSWLTVV.

This chain joins TRBV21-1 and TRBJ1-5; the table names TRBD1, a call not compared with the DNA. TRBV21-1 constitutes a pseudogene. This CDR3 has 15 amino acids. CDR3 protein: CASSTGERFRQPQHF. CDR3 nucleotide sequence: TGTGCCAGCAGTACAGGGGAGAGGTTCAGACAGCCCCAGCATTTT.

This rearrangement joins TRBV7-2 to TRBJ2-1, with 12 bases matching TRBD2. The V segment lost 2 bases and the J segment 7 bases; nucleotides outside the gene matches: 9. Looked up from germline, CDR1 is SGHTA and CDR2 is FQGNSA. CDR3 length: 17 amino acids. The CDR3 loop reads CASSLSLAGGKRNEQFF. In DNA form, the CDR3 reads TGTGCCAGCAGCTTATCCCTAGCGGGGGGGAAGCGGAATGAGCAGTTCTTC.

The chain joins TRBV18 to TRBJ1-2; D is possibly TRBD1 (5 bases). The V gene's germline CDR1 is KGHSH and CDR2 LQKENI. This CDR3 is built from 16 residues. Deletions cut 3 bases from V and 0 bases from J, with 14 bases between. The CDR3 DNA sequence: TGTGCCAGCTCACCCATTTCAGGGAGTGCTAACTATGGCTACACCTTC. Amino acids: CASSPISGSANYGYTF. The full variable domain, rest sourced from reference TRBV18 and TRBJ1-2, is NAGVMQNPRHLVRRRGQEARLRCSPMKGHSHVYWYRQLPEEGLKFMVYLQKENIIDESGMPKERFSAEFPKEGPSILRIQQVVRGDSAAYFCASSPISGSANYGYTFGSGTRLTVV.